These 13 T cell receptor beta chains originate from one sample sequenced in a study of read filtering for tumor transcriptome and immune sequencing. From about 400 ng of RNA, a library with molecular barcoded alpha/delta and beta/gamma adaptors was made. TCRdb processed the reads anew with MiXCR; each CDR3 protein has one entry. Of about 22,000 distinct CDR3 sequences listed, 12% to 15% are singletons. Sequenced material: a population of CD138-negative cells sorted from bone marrow. These receptors were obtained from a donor over 35 with multiple myeloma.

The sample holds many counts of this clonotype. The gene calls are TRBV24-1 and TRBJ2-7; the match to TRBD1 covers 9 bases. The trim removed 8 bases at V and 4 bases at J, leaving 8 bases unmatched. CDR1 is KGHDR, CDR2 SFDVKD, per germline. The CDR3 runs to 14 residues. CDR3 protein: CATIVGDRAYEQYF. Written as DNA, the CDR3 is TGTGCCACCATTGTGGGGGACAGGGCATACGAGCAGTACTTC.

At least ten counts were recorded for this clonotype. The J gene is TRBJ2-1, the V gene TRBV7-2, with a weak D call TRBD1 (6 bases). Trimming took off 5 bases at V and 8 bases at J, with 16 bases between the two ends. The CDR3 consists of 14 residues. CDR1 is SGHTA, CDR2 FQGNSA, per germline. The CDR3 spells CASSPGTSSDEQFF. CDR3 in DNA: TGTGCCAGCAGCCCCGGGACATCTTCGGATGAGCAGTTCTTC.

This clonotype was seen repeatedly, ten times or more. The V call is TRBV7-9, the J call TRBJ1-5; tentative D call: TRBD1 (5 bases). Germline V gene sequence: CDR1 SEHNR, CDR2 FQNEAQ (reference sequence). The ends were cut back, 1 base at V and 1 base at J, with 5 bases in the middle. The CDR3 covers 14 residues. The DNA of the CDR3 is TGTGCCAGCAGCTTAGGGACAAGCAATCAGCCCCAGCATTTT. This translates into CASSLGTSNQPQHF.

The sample holds many counts of this clonotype. The chain carries TRBV28 and TRBJ2-2; 8 positions match TRBD2. V lost 6 bases to trimming and J lost 4 bases; unmatched junction nucleotides: 7. Germline V gene sequence: CDR1 MDHEN, CDR2 SYDVKM. The CDR3 covers 15 residues. The CDR3 protein is CASSGGERGTGELFF. CDR3 nucleotide sequence: TGTGCCAGCAGCGGGGGGGAGCGGGGCACCGGGGAGCTGTTTTTT.

In regard to this clonotype: A read error may be the cause here, since a much bigger clone is one base away. The chain couples TRBV28 to TRBJ2-2, with 8 bases identical to TRBD2. This CDR3 has 15 amino acids. Germline values: CDR1 MDHEN, CDR2 SYDVKM. The CDR3 nucleotides read TGTGCCAGCAGGCCTAGCGGGTCGAACACCGGGGGGCTGTTTTTT. Translation gives CASRPSGSNTGGLFF.

This clonotype appeared many times. The J gene is TRBJ1-4, the V gene TRBV27; 8 bases map to TRBD1. The CDR3 runs to 14 residues. The ends lost 6 bases at V and 6 bases at J; junction bases unmatched: 6. From germline, CDR1 is MNHEY and CDR2 SMNVEV (reference sequence). The chain's CDR3 is CASRGGTGHEKLFF. The CDR3 region has the DNA TGTGCCAGCAGGGGCGGGACAGGTCATGAAAAACTGTTTTTT. The full variable domain, its missing parts supplied by reference TRBV27 and TRBJ1-4, is EAQVTQNPRYLITVTGKKLTVTCSQNMNHEYMSWYRQDPGLGLRQIYYSMNVEVTDKGDVPEGYKVSRKEKRNFPLILESPSPNQTSLYFCASRGGTGHEKLFFGSGTQLSVL.

With regard to this clonotype: A single base separates this from a much larger clone, so it may be a read error. The V and J genes are TRBV7-3 and TRBJ1-1; D unresolved. The germline gives CDR1 SGHTA, CDR2 FQGTGA. Trimming took off 5 bases at V and 10 bases at J, with 17 bases between the two ends. The CDR3 is 13 amino acids. CDR3 protein: CASSATLDSGAFF. Written as DNA, the CDR3 is TGTGCCAGCAGCGCTACTTTGGATAGTGGAGCTTTCTTT.

This clonotype showed up many times. The chain recombines TRBV6-5 with TRBJ2-5, with 7 bases aligning to TRBD1. CDR1 and CDR2 from the germline V gene are MNHEY and SVGAGI. The V segment lost 6 bases and the J segment 1 base; nucleotides outside the gene matches: 2. The CDR3 sequence is 13 residues long. CDR3 nucleotides: TGTGCCAGCAGCCGGGACAGCCAAGAGACCCAGTACTTC. It encodes CASSRDSQETQYF.

This clonotype was seen at least ten times. The chain recombines TRBV27 with TRBJ2-2; weak D call: TRBD1 (5 bases). Trimming pared 8 bases from V and 8 bases from J, leaving 12 bases between. The CDR3 runs to 12 residues. Germline loops: CDR1 MNHEY, CDR2 SMNVEV (reference sequence). In DNA form, the CDR3 reads TGTGCCAGCCCTCCCTCAGGGGGGGAGCTGTTTTTT. This translates into CASPPSGGELFF.

This clonotype was seen repeatedly, ten times or more. The chain joins TRBV21-1 to TRBJ1-5. TRBV21-1 is described as a pseudogene. The CDR3 covers 16 residues. CDR3 sequence reads: CASSGQGLACNQPQHF. The CDR3 nucleotides are TGTGCCAGCAGCGGACAGGGACTAGCGTGCAATCAGCCCCAGCATTTT.

This clonotype was picked up many times. This chain links TRBV20-1 with TRBJ2-2; D remains unclear. The germline CDR1 and CDR2 sequences are DFQATT and SNEGSKA (reference sequence). This CDR3 is 15 amino acids long. Deletions cut 0 bases from V and 4 bases from J, with 12 bases between. As DNA, the CDR3 is TGCAGTGCTAGAGATAGAGTCTGGGGCACCGGGGAGCTGTTTTTT. Translation: CSARDRVWGTGELFF.

The CDR3 coding sequence is TGCGCCAGCAGCTTGGATCTTCAGGGGGTAACTGAAGCTTTCTTT. It encodes CASSLDLQGVTEAFF. This chain connects TRBV5-1 to TRBJ1-1, with TRBD1 matching over 7 bases. The CDR3 length is 15 residues. The germline V gene has CDR1 SGHRS and CDR2 YFSETQ. V dropped 0 bases and J dropped 5; count of bases not matched to a gene: 7.

This clonotype has at least ten counts. V usage is TRBV29-1 and J usage is TRBJ2-2; TRBD1 aligns across 10 bases. The V segment lost 7 bases and the J segment 7 bases; nucleotides outside the gene matches: 6. CDR3 length: 13 residues. CDR1 and CDR2 (germline): SQVTM, ANQGSEA. CDR3: CSARTGGSGELFF. The CDR3 DNA is TGCAGCGCCAGGACAGGGGGAAGCGGGGAGCTGTTTTTT.